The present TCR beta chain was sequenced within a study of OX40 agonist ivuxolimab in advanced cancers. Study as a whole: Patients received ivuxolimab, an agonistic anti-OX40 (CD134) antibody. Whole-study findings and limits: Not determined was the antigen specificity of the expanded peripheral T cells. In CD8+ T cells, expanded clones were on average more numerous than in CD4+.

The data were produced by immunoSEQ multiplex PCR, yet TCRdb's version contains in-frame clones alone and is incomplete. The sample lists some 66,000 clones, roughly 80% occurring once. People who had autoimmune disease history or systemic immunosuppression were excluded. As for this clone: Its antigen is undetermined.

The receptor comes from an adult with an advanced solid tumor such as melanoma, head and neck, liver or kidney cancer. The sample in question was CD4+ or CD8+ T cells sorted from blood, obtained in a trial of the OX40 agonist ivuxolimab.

The CDR3 is CASSTGTSGYTF. In nucleotides, the CDR3 is TGTGCCAGCAGTACTGGGACTAGTGGCTACACCTTC. The chain couples TRBV6-1 to TRBJ1-2; possible D gene TRBD1, 5 bases. V was trimmed by 5 bases and J by 7 bases, leaving 11 bases between them. The CDR3 consists of 12 residues. Germline-derived CDR1 and CDR2 are MNHNS and SASEGT.